This entry lists 32 T cell receptor beta chains sequenced from one sample in a study of blood T cell repertoires in COVID-19. Assay: immunoSEQ multiplex PCR; the TCRdb copy retains only in-frame clones and omits some. Of about 100,000 clones detected, 88% appear once; the ten largest clones hold around 2%. The source material was peripheral blood. The source of these receptors is a human donor in a cohort sampled during active COVID-19.

CDR3 coding DNA: TGTGCCAGCAGCTTGGCGGACAGGGCCCACAATGAGCAGTTCTTC. This encodes CASSLADRAHNEQFF. The chain employs TRBV5-4 and TRBJ2-1, with 8 bases fitting TRBD1. The CDR3 length is 15 residues. Germline CDR1 SGHNT, CDR2 YYREEE (reference sequence). V gave up 0 bases and J gave up 5 bases; unmatched junction bases: 4.

V and J are TRBV2 and TRBJ1-2; no clear D. The germline V gene has CDR1 SNHLY and CDR2 FYNNEI. The V end was cut by 6 bases, the J end by 6 bases, with 11 bases between. The CDR3 contains 12 residues. CDR3 residues: CASSPSGDGYTF. In nucleotides, the CDR3 is TGTGCCAGCAGCCCCTCGGGAGATGGCTACACCTTC.

The chain links TRBV6-1 to TRBJ1-5, with 7 bases that match TRBD1. Germline CDR1 is MNHNS and CDR2 is SASEGT. Trimming at V came to 2 bases and at J to 3 bases, leaving 4 bases not matched to a gene. The CDR3 loop spans 15 amino acids. The CDR3 protein is CASSEQQGLNQPQHF. The CDR3, as DNA: TGTGCCAGCAGTGAACAACAGGGGCTCAATCAGCCCCAGCATTTT.

V and J are TRBV6-5 and TRBJ1-1; D is possibly TRBD1 (6 bases). The CDR3 is 14 amino acids. The V gene's germline CDR1 is MNHEY and CDR2 SVGAGI. Trimming stripped 8 bases from V and 1 base from J, with 14 bases between. The DNA for the CDR3 is TGTGCCAGCTGGGGGGGCAGGGGGAACACTGAAGCTTTCTTT. As protein: CASWGGRGNTEAFF.

The chain has TRBV7-9 and TRBJ1-1; D is perhaps TRBD1 (6 bases). The CDR3 contains 16 residues. The germline gives CDR1 SEHNR, CDR2 FQNEAQ (reference sequence). Trimming left V 6 bases short and J 3 bases short, with 20 bases between. This CDR3 is CASSPSFQGRDTEAFF. DNA for the CDR3: TGTGCCAGCAGTCCATCCTTCCAGGGGAGGGACACTGAAGCTTTCTTT.

The rearrangement uses TRBV30 and TRBJ1-4; D perhaps matches TRBD1 (6 bases). CDR1 and CDR2 (germline): GTSNPN, SVGIG (reference sequence). This CDR3 comprises 15 residues. Trimming took off 1 base at V and 7 bases at J, with 16 bases between the two ends. The CDR3 protein is CAWSATRGGTEKLFF. CDR3 in DNA: TGTGCCTGGAGTGCCACGAGGGGGGGCACTGAAAAACTGTTTTTT.

The V call is TRBV6-6, the J call TRBJ2-7; 9 bases are a match to TRBD2. The ends lost 2 bases at V and 5 bases at J; junction bases unmatched: 7. The CDR3 is 15 amino acids. The germline gives CDR1 MNHNY, CDR2 SVGAGI (reference sequence). CDR3 amino acids: CASSYLQGLAHEQYF. The DNA for the CDR3 is TGTGCCAGCAGTTACCTCCAGGGACTAGCCCACGAGCAGTACTTC.

This rearrangement joins TRBV28 to TRBJ1-2; TRBD1 aligns across 8 bases. Unmatched junction bases numbered 8, after V lost 5 bases and J lost 3 bases. Germline V lookup: CDR1 MDHEN, CDR2 SYDVKM. The CDR3 has 15 residues. The CDR3 is CASSHPQGVDYGYTF. CDR3 bases: TGTGCCAGCAGTCACCCACAGGGGGTCGACTATGGCTACACCTTC.

The chain is built from TRBV5-6 and TRBJ1-1, with 9 nucleotides matching TRBD1. This CDR3 comprises 15 residues. CDR1 is SGHDT and CDR2 is YYEEEE in the germline V gene. Trimming removed 4 bases from V and 3 bases from J; junction bases left unmatched: 7. Here the CDR3 reads CASSLMTGGYTEAFF. The CDR3 DNA reads as TGTGCCAGCAGCCTCATGACAGGGGGATACACTGAAGCTTTCTTT.

The chain carries TRBV27 and TRBJ1-5; 7 positions agree with TRBD1. This CDR3 has 15 residues. Looked up from germline, CDR1 is MNHEY and CDR2 is SMNVEV (reference sequence). V gave up 5 bases and J gave up 3 bases; unmatched junction bases: 7. CDR3 nucleotides: TGTGCCAGCAGTCCCCCGGGACAGATCAATCAGCCCCAGCATTTT. Protein product: CASSPPGQINQPQHF.

This chain uses TRBV19 with TRBJ2-7; D is unclear. V lost 3 bases and J lost 6, with 9 bases in between. The length of the CDR3 is 12 residues. From germline, CDR1 is LNHDA and CDR2 SQIVND (reference sequence). This CDR3 reads CASSIAGLEQYF. The DNA for the CDR3 is TGTGCCAGTAGTATCGCTGGGCTCGAGCAGTACTTC.

The chain joins TRBV28 to TRBJ1-6, with 8 nucleotides matching TRBD1. CDR1 and CDR2 from the germline V gene are MDHEN and SYDVKM. The CDR3 is 16 residues long. With 6 bases clipped from V and 3 bases from J, the junction kept 7 bases outside the gene matches. The CDR3 nucleotides are TGTGCCAGCAGCCAGGACAGGGCTTTCTATAATTCACCCCTCCACTTT. Its protein product is CASSQDRAFYNSPLHF.

V gene TRBV18 combines with J gene TRBJ1-1; 10 bases map to TRBD1. Trimming at V came to 3 bases and at J to 2 bases, leaving 6 bases not matched to a gene. Germline V lookup: CDR1 KGHSH, CDR2 LQKENI. There are 16 residues in the CDR3. CDR3 nucleotide sequence: TGTGCCAGCTCACCCCTGACAGGGGGCGGAAACACTGAAGCTTTCTTT. Amino acid sequence: CASSPLTGGGNTEAFF. The entire variable domain, with the rest obtained from reference TRBV18 and TRBJ1-1, is as follows: NAGVMQNPRHLVRRRGQEARLRCSPMKGHSHVYWYRQLPEEGLKFMVYLQKENIIDESGMPKERFSAEFPKEGPSILRIQQVVRGDSAAYFCASSPLTGGGNTEAFFGQGTRLTVV.

The chain uses TRBV5-6 and TRBJ2-7, with TRBD1 matching 12 bases. Germline V gene data show CDR1 as SGHDT and CDR2 as YYEEEE. Trimming took 4 bases from V and 6 from J; bases not matched to a gene: 8. CDR3 length: 15 residues. In DNA, the CDR3 is TGTGCCAGCAGCCGGCCGGGGACAGGGGGCCTCGAGCAGTACTTC. This translates into CASSRPGTGGLEQYF.

The rearrangement links TRBV5-4 to TRBJ1-2, with D tentatively TRBD1 (6 bases). Germline values: CDR1 SGHNT, CDR2 YYREEE (reference sequence). The CDR3 is 15 amino acids. Trimming removed 2 bases at V and 6 bases at J, with 17 bases between. In DNA, the CDR3 is TGTGCCAGCAGCTTCAGGGGCGGCCACGGGAATGGCTACACCTTC. Translating gives CASSFRGGHGNGYTF.

The genes are TRBV5-1 and TRBJ2-6, with 9 bases fitting TRBD1. V shed 3 bases and J 2 bases; nucleotides not matched to a gene: 6. The CDR3 has 17 residues. Germline CDR1 and CDR2: SGHRS and YFSETQ. CDR3 amino acids: CASSSGTGKAGANVLTF. The CDR3 region has the DNA TGCGCCAGCAGCTCCGGGACAGGGAAGGCTGGGGCCAACGTCCTGACTTTC.

The chain combines TRBV19 with TRBJ2-6; TRBD2 is a possible D gene (5 bases). The germline V and J ends were trimmed by 1 base and 4 bases, with 8 bases remaining between them. From germline, CDR1 is LNHDA and CDR2 SQIVND (reference sequence). CDR3 length: 15 amino acids. The CDR3 here is CASSIGGQGANVLTF. The CDR3 DNA follows: TGTGCCAGTAGTATAGGCGGGCAAGGGGCCAACGTCCTGACTTTC.

The genes are TRBV5-6 and TRBJ2-6, with D perhaps matching TRBD2 (5 bases). CDR1 SGHDT and CDR2 YYEEEE come from the germline V gene. The CDR3 loop spans 14 amino acids. Trimming took off 5 bases at V and 4 bases at J, with 10 bases between the two ends. CDR3 loop: CASRARGGANVLTF. For the CDR3, the DNA is TGTGCCAGCAGGGCCCGAGGGGGGGCCAACGTCCTGACTTTC.

The chain recombines TRBV9 with TRBJ2-1, with a possible D match to TRBD2 (5 bases). This CDR3 contains 14 residues. Germline CDR1 and CDR2: SGDLS and YYNGEE. Trimming shortened V by 3 bases and J by 6 bases, and 13 bases separated the two germline ends. The CDR3 nucleotides are TGTGCCAGCAGCGCCCGGGATTTTGGCAATGAGCAGTTCTTC. It specifies CASSARDFGNEQFF.

The J gene is TRBJ2-5, the V gene TRBV7-2, with D perhaps TRBD2 (7 bases). Trimming left V 5 bases short and J 4 bases short, with 23 bases between. The CDR3 runs to 17 residues. Germline assignment: CDR1 SGHTA and CDR2 FQGNSA. The CDR3 loop is CASSPGGGGLSAETQYF. The CDR3 region has the DNA TGTGCCAGCAGCCCCGGGGGAGGGGGGCTGAGTGCAGAGACCCAGTACTTC.

This clone showed up just a few times. The chain recombines TRBV10-1 with TRBJ2-7; D perhaps matches TRBD2 (6 bases). Germline CDR1 is WNHNN and CDR2 is SYGVQD (reference sequence). Trimming pared 0 bases from V and 7 bases from J, leaving 16 bases between. The CDR3 has 15 residues. The CDR3 bases are TGCGCCAGCAGTGAGTCGAGTGCGGGACTCGGGGAGCAGTACTTC. Protein sequence: CASSESSAGLGEQYF.

This clone occurred a few times. The V gene is TRBV28, the J gene TRBJ2-2, with 7 bases lining up with TRBD1. The V segment lost 6 bases and the J segment 5 bases; nucleotides outside the gene matches: 15. The CDR3 length is 17 residues. Germline CDR1 reads MDHEN; CDR2 reads SYDVKM. The CDR3: CASRQLTGWGKTGELFF. The CDR3 DNA reads TGTGCCAGCAGGCAGCTGACAGGGTGGGGGAAAACCGGGGAGCTGTTTTTT.

V is TRBV12-3 or TRBV12-4 and J is TRBJ1-1; D might be TRBD1 (6 bases). The CDR3 sequence is 12 residues long. V was pared by 3 bases and J by 8 bases, with 10 bases between. The CDR3 bases are TGTGCCAGCAGTTTTGCGGGGGCCGAAGCTTTCTTT. Protein product: CASSFAGAEAFF.

DNA of the CDR3: TGTGCCAGCAGCCCCCAGGAGGTTGGGGGCACAGATACGCAGTATTTT. As protein: CASSPQEVGGTDTQYF. The V gene is TRBV14, the J gene TRBJ2-3; D might be TRBD2 (5 bases). The germline V and J ends were trimmed by 4 bases and 1 base, with 15 bases remaining between them. This CDR3 spans 16 amino acids. Looked up from germline, CDR1 is SGHDN and CDR2 is FVKESK.

The chain combines TRBV12-5 with TRBJ2-7; D unresolved. The germline V and J ends were trimmed by 6 bases and 2 bases, with 17 bases remaining between them. The CDR3 extends over 15 amino acids. CDR1 and CDR2 from the germline V gene are LGHNT and FRNRAP. The CDR3 nucleotides read TGTGCTAGTGGACAAAATAAGTTTCCGACCTACGAGCAGTACTTC. Its protein product is CASGQNKFPTYEQYF.

The J gene is TRBJ2-3, the V gene TRBV7-9, with 10 positions matching TRBD1. This CDR3 comprises 17 residues. CDR1 SEHNR and CDR2 FQNEAQ come from the germline V gene (reference sequence). After removal of 3 bases from V and 4 bases from J, the junction contained 10 bases not matched to a gene. The CDR3 sequence is CASSLRTGTGAADTQYF. In nucleotides, the CDR3 is TGTGCCAGCAGCTTGCGGACCGGGACAGGGGCGGCAGATACGCAGTATTTT.

CDR3 sequence: CAISESAGANYGYTF. Here the CDR3 DNA reads TGTGCCATCAGTGAGTCGGCAGGGGCGAACTATGGCTACACCTTC. The V and J genes are TRBV10-3 and TRBJ1-2; D possibly corresponds to TRBD1 (6 bases). CDR1 ENHRY and CDR2 SYGVKD come from the germline V gene. V lost 0 bases, J lost 2 bases, and 10 bases lay in between. The CDR3 length is 15 residues.

J is TRBJ2-2 and V is TRBV7-2; D is uncertain. The V gene's germline CDR1 is SGHTA and CDR2 FQGNSA. The CDR3 is 15 residues long. The ends were cut back, 1 base at V and 5 bases at J, with 11 bases in the middle. The CDR3 DNA reads TGTGCCAGCAGCTTAGTAGGCACAGCTACCGGGGAGCTGTTTTTT. Its protein is CASSLVGTATGELFF.

The V and J genes are TRBV12-3 or TRBV12-4 and TRBJ2-5; perhaps TRBD2 as D (6 bases). This CDR3 comprises 12 residues. The V gene lost 7 bases and the J gene lost 2 bases, with 8 bases spanning the gap. The CDR3 DNA sequence: TGTGCCAGCAAAGGAGGGCAAGAGACCCAGTACTTC. Translation gives CASKGGQETQYF.

This chain joins TRBV28 and TRBJ2-3; maybe TRBD2 (7 bases). From germline, CDR1 is MDHEN and CDR2 SYDVKM. The CDR3 is 16 residues long. In DNA form, the CDR3 reads TGTGCTTTACAATCCGGGGGGACACAAGACACAGATACGCAGTATTTT. Protein product: CALQSGGTQDTDTQYF.

This clone showed up just a few times. The chain employs TRBV10-3 and TRBJ1-6; D might be TRBD1 (6 bases). The CDR3 runs 16 residues. V dropped 4 bases and J dropped 8 bases, with 18 bases sitting between them. The germline V gene has CDR1 ENHRY and CDR2 SYGVKD. The chain's CDR3 is CAISGGRGAQDSPLHF. CDR3 sequence (DNA): TGTGCCATCAGTGGCGGGCGGGGGGCTCAGGATTCACCCCTCCACTTT.

The V call is TRBV7-6, the J call TRBJ2-7; 10 bases are a match to TRBD1. Germline V gene lookup returns CDR1 SGHVS and CDR2 FNYEAQ. Unmatched junction bases numbered 9, after V lost 4 bases and J lost 3 bases. The CDR3 runs to 16 residues. CDR3 bases: TGTGCCAGCAGCTCACCAGTTCGGGACAGGGGCTACGAGCAGTACTTC. This codes for CASSSPVRDRGYEQYF.